This entry lists 9 T cell receptor beta chains sequenced from one sample in a study of T cells in Graves' hyperthyroidism and ophthalmopathy. Amplification targeted TCR beta CDR3 regions from RNA transcripts. First-round RT-PCR of the TCR CDR3 relied on the HTBI primer set. TCRdb processed the multiplex PCR reads anew with MiXCR; each CDR3 protein has one entry. This table holds roughly 500,000 distinct CDR3 sequences, 46% found once. Source material: peripheral blood or thyroid tissue (not recorded which). The receptors derive from an adult woman with Graves' disease, either hyperthyroidism or ophthalmopathy (not recorded which).

This chain connects TRBV7-2 to TRBJ2-7; 9 nucleotides align to TRBD2. Trimming took 2 bases from V and 3 from J; bases not matched to a gene: 8. Per germline, CDR1 SGHTA and CDR2 FQGNSA. The CDR3 spans 16 residues. CDR3 amino acids: CASSLNPSGAGYEQYF. The DNA for the CDR3 is TGTGCCAGCAGCTTAAACCCTAGCGGGGCTGGCTACGAGCAGTACTTC. Full variable domain (remainder filled in from reference TRBV7-2 and TRBJ2-7): GAGVSQSPSNKVTEKGKDVELRCDPISGHTALYWYRQSLGQGLEFLIYFQGNSAPDKSGLPSDRFSAERTGGSVSTLTIQRTQQEDSAVYLCASSLNPSGAGYEQYFGPGTRLTVT.

The chain joins TRBV30 to TRBJ2-2; D perhaps matches TRBD2 (6 bases). V lost 3 bases to trimming and J lost 6 bases, with 14 bases between them. CDR1 and CDR2 from the germline V gene are GTSNPN and SVGIG (reference sequence). There are 14 residues in the CDR3. CDR3 nucleotides: TGTGCCTGGAGACCTACGGGAGTCCCCGGGGAGCTGTTTTTT. Translation: CAWRPTGVPGELFF.

There are many counts of this clonotype. The chain uses TRBV7-9 and TRBJ2-5, with 12 positions matching TRBD2. This CDR3 is 15 amino acids long. V shed 5 bases, J shed 4 bases, and the junction held 5 bases outside the gene matches. The germline CDR1 and CDR2 sequences are SEHNR and FQNEAQ (reference sequence). In DNA form, the CDR3 reads TGTGCCAGCAGCCCGACTAGCGGGAGTCCAGAGACCCAGTACTTC. Protein sequence: CASSPTSGSPETQYF.

The chain has TRBV6-5 and TRBJ2-5; D may be TRBD2 (6 bases). Germline CDR1 reads MNHEY; CDR2 reads SVGAGI. CDR3 length: 14 residues. V lost 4 bases and J 5 bases, leaving 14 bases between the germline ends. CDR3 loop: CASSSAGWVETQYF. The DNA of the CDR3 is TGTGCCAGCAGTTCGGCGGGGTGGGTGGAGACCCAGTACTTC.

This chain uses TRBV20-1 with TRBJ2-3; 10 nucleotides line up with TRBD2. The CDR3 has 13 amino acids. Germline CDR1 reads DFQATT; CDR2 reads SNEGSKA (reference sequence). V was pared by 7 bases and J by 3 bases, with 4 bases of the junction left unmatched. CDR3 amino acids: CSVASGSTDTQYF. The CDR3 nucleotides read TGCAGTGTCGCTAGCGGGAGTACAGATACGCAGTATTTT.

The chain has TRBV20-1 and TRBJ2-1, with 9 bases that match TRBD2. This CDR3 has 15 residues. The germline V gene has CDR1 DFQATT and CDR2 SNEGSKA (reference sequence). The trim removed 5 bases at V and 6 bases at J, leaving 11 bases unmatched. The CDR3 DNA reads as TGCAGTGCTGAGGGGCTAGCGGGAAGAGGCAATGAGCAGTTCTTC. Protein: CSAEGLAGRGNEQFF.

This clonotype was counted only a few times. The DNA of the CDR3 is TGTGCCATCAGGACAGGTGGGAACGAGCAGTACTTC. Protein: CAIRTGGNEQYF. The chain links TRBV10-3 to TRBJ2-7; possibly TRBD1 for D (6 bases). Trimming removed 6 bases from V and 5 bases from J, with 11 bases in between. CDR1 is ENHRY, CDR2 SYGVKD, per germline. This CDR3 contains 12 residues.

The rearrangement links TRBV7-2 to TRBJ2-7; 12 bases map to TRBD2. The CDR3 is 14 residues long. V was clipped by 6 bases and J by 6 bases; unmatched bases: 6. In germline, CDR1 is SGHTA, CDR2 FQGNSA. For the CDR3, the DNA is TGTGCCAGCAGTACCGGACTAGCGGGAACCGAGCAGTACTTC. Encoded protein: CASSTGLAGTEQYF.

The rearrangement joins TRBV7-9 to TRBJ2-5, with 7 bases lining up with TRBD1. Germline CDR1 reads SEHNR; CDR2 reads FQNEAQ (reference sequence). The junction had 13 bases not matched to a gene; V was cut back by 7 bases and J by 5 bases. The CDR3 totals 15 residues. The CDR3 DNA follows: TGTGCCAGCACAAGACAGGGTGGTGCCGGGGAGACCCAGTACTTC. The encoded protein is CASTRQGGAGETQYF.